This T cell receptor (beta chain) was sequenced in a study of shared clonotypes between healthy human individuals. Findings and caveats of the study: Rarefaction indicated that sorted-subset sequencing remained incomplete although depth was large.

The protocol was immunoSEQ multiplex PCR, while the TCRdb copy is restricted to in-frame clones and leaves out a portion. The sample carries roughly 2.6 million clones, around 90% recorded once. A note on this clone: Its target is not known.

Germline CDR1 reads MGHRA; CDR2 reads YSYEKL. The V and J ends lost 4 bases and 9 bases, in that order; junction bases with no gene match: 9. The CDR3 runs 15 residues. Donors were Caucasian adults residing in Nashville, Tennessee, USA. The sample comprised naive CD4+ T cells sorted from blood. Regarding subset: CD45RA+ positively selected. The receptor's source is a young man in good health. V is TRBV4-1 and J is TRBJ1-6; 7 positions agree with TRBD1. The CDR3 coding sequence is TGCGCCAGCAGCCCCCTGGGAGGGGGCCTTTCACCCCTCCACTTT. This gives the protein CASSPLGGGLSPLHF.